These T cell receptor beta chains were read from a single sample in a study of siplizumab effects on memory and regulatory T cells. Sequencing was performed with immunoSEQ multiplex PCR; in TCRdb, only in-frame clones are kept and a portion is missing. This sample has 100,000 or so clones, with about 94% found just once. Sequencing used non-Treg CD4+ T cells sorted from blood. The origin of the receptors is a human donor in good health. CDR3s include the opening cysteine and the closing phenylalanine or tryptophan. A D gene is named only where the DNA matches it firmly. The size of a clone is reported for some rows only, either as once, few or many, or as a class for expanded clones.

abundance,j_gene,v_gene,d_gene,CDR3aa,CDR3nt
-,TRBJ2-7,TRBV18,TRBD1,CASSPGTGINYEQYF,TGTGCCAGCTCACCAGGGACAGGGATTAACTACGAGCAGTACTTC
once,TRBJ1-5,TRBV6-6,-,CASSYSVGNGQPQHF,TGTGCCAGCAGTTACTCGGTAGGGAACGGTCAGCCCCAGCATTTT
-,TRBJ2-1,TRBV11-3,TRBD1,CASSLIVGTDKDNEQFF,TGTGCCAGCAGCTTAATTGTCGGGACAGACAAAGACAATGAGCAGTTCTTC
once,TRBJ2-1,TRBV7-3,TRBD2,CASRKLAGGNNEQFF,TGTGCCAGCAGGAAACTAGCGGGAGGGAATAATGAGCAGTTCTTC
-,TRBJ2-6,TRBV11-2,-,CASSFEGNRANVLTF,TGTGCCAGCAGCTTTGAGGGTAATAGGGCCAACGTCCTGACTTTC
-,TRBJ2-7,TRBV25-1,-,CASVGVSSEQYF,TGTGCCAGTGTCGGGGTGTCCAGCGAGCAGTACTTC
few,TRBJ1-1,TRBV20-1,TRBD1,CSATGGSEAFF,TGCAGTGCTACAGGGGGCTCTGAAGCTTTCTTT
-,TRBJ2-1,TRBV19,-,CASSMGPSEQFF,TGTGCCAGTAGTATGGGCCCTAGTGAGCAGTTCTTC
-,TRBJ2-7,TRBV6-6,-,CASSYIEGGYEQYF,TGTGCCAGCAGTTATATAGAGGGGGGCTACGAGCAGTACTTC
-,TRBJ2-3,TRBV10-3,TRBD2,CAIASATSGTDTQYF,TGTGCCATCGCCTCTGCGACTAGCGGAACAGATACGCAGTATTTT
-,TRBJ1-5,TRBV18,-,CASSPWEGQPQHF,TGTGCCAGCTCACCATGGGAAGGTCAGCCCCAGCATTTT
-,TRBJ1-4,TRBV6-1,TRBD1,CASSDLGQGFEKLFF,TGTGCCAGCAGTGATCTGGGACAGGGGTTTGAAAAACTGTTTTTT
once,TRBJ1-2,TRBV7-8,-,CASSLPQGISNYGYTF,TGTGCCAGCAGCTTACCCCAGGGGATTAGTAACTATGGCTACACCTTC
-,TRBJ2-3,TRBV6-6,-,CASMGVTDTQYF,TGTGCCAGCATGGGGGTCACAGATACGCAGTATTTT
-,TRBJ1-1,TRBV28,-,CASNSPTWVSTEAFF,TGTGCCAGCAACTCGCCGACATGGGTGAGCACTGAAGCTTTCTTT
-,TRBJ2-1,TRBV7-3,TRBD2,CASSLTSGSGNEQFF,TGTGCCAGCAGCTTAACTAGCGGGAGTGGGAATGAGCAGTTCTTC
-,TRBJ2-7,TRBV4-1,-,CASSQGAGAGAAYEQYF,TGCGCCAGCAGCCAAGGGGCGGGGGCAGGGGCAGCCTACGAGCAGTACTTC
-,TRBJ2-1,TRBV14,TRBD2,CASSPRLAGGHEQFF,TGTGCCAGCAGCCCGAGACTAGCGGGAGGTCATGAGCAGTTCTTC
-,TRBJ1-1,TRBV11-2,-,CASSPFGTPNTEAFF,TGTGCCAGCAGCCCCTTTGGGACACCTAACACTGAAGCTTTCTTT
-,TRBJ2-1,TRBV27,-,CASSFTLSHNEQFF,TGTGCCAGCAGTTTCACTCTGAGTCACAATGAGCAGTTCTTC
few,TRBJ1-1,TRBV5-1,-,CASSIGGVNTEAFF,TGCGCCAGCAGCATTGGAGGGGTAAACACTGAAGCTTTCTTT
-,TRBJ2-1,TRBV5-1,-,CASSLGQSYNEQFF,TGCGCCAGCAGCTTAGGACAGAGTTACAATGAGCAGTTCTTC
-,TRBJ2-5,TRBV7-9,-,CASSTSATRYF,TGTGCCAGCAGCACCTCAGCGACCAGGTACTTC
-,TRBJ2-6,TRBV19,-,CASSIPLNSGANVLTF,TGTGCCAGTAGTATCCCGCTGAACTCTGGCGCCAACGTCCTGACTTTC
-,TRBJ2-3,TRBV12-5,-,CASGLGTVTDTQYF,TGTGCTAGTGGTTTGGGGACGGTCACAGATACGCAGTATTTT